This T cell receptor (beta chain) originates from a study of blood T cell repertoires in COVID-19. The repertoire was sequenced with immunoSEQ multiplex PCR; TCRdb's copy has only in-frame clones and lacks some. The sample contains roughly 130,000 clones, 75% to 90% of which appear only once. The sequenced material came from PBMCs or T cells enriched from blood (not recorded which). The source is a woman in her forties or fifties who had recovered from COVID-19.

The CDR3 loop is CASSLGTGVNTGELFF. The CDR3, as DNA: TGCGCCAGCAGCTTGGGGACAGGGGTGAACACCGGGGAGCTGTTTTTT. This chain links TRBV5-1 with TRBJ2-2; 9 nucleotides align to TRBD1. With V trimmed by 0 bases and J by 1 base, 1 base remained unmatched. The CDR3 is 16 amino acids. Germline CDR1 is SGHRS and CDR2 is YFSETQ.